This T cell receptor beta chain was retrieved from a study of breast tumors, draining lymph nodes, adjacent tissues. Germline V gene sequence: CDR1 SGHKS, CDR2 YYEKEE (reference sequence). V lost 1 base and J lost 2; bases outside the gene matches: 2. This CDR3 is 15 amino acids long. This clonotype showed up many times. The antigen remains unidentified. The lymph nodes were axillary draining lymph nodes from breast cancer patients. TCRdb re-analysed the multiplex PCR reads in MiXCR, keeping a single row per CDR3 protein. Of 150,000 to 200,000 distinct CDR3 sequences listed, around a third are singletons. Study-wide results and limits: The data were judged consistent with most tumor T cells coming from lymph node and expanding in tumor.

The V gene is TRBV5-5, the J gene TRBJ2-1, with TRBD1 identical over 8 bases. The clonotype originates from a female donor with breast cancer. Some clones in this sample may be carry-over from other donors' samples. What was sequenced was axillary lymph node tissue. The CDR3 DNA is TGTGCCAGCAGCTTGTTACAGGGGGCCTACAATGAGCAGTTCTTC. Translated: CASSLLQGAYNEQFF.